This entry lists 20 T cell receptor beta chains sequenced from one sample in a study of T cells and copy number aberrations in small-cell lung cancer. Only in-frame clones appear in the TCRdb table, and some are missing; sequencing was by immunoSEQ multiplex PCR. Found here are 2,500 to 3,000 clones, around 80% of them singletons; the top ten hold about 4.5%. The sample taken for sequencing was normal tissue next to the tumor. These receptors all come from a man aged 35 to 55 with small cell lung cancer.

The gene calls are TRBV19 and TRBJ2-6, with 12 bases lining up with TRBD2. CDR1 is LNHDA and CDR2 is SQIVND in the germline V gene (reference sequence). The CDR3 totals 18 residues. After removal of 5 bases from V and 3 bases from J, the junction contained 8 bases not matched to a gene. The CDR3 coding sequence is TGTGCCAGTAGTCGGCCTAGCGGGAGGGGTCATGGGGCCAACGTCCTGACTTTC. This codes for CASSRPSGRGHGANVLTF.

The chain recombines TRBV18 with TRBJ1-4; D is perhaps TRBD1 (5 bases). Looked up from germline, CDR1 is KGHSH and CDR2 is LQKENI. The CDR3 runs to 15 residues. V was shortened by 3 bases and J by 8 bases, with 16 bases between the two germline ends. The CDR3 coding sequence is TGTGCCAGCTCACCTGGAGGGGCCCAAGAGGAAAAACTGTTTTTT. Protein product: CASSPGGAQEEKLFF.

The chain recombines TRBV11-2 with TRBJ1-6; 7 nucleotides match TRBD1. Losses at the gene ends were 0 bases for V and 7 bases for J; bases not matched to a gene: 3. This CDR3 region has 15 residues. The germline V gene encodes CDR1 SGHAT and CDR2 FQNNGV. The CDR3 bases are TGTGCCAGCAGCTTAGAACCGGGACAGAATTCACCCCTCCACTTT. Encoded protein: CASSLEPGQNSPLHF.

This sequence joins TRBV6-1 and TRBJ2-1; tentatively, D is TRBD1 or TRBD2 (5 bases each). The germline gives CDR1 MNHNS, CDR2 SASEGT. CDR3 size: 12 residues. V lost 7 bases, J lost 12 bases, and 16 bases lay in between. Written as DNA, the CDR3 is TGTGCCAGCAATCAAGGGGCCCGGGGGCAGTTCTTC. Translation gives CASNQGARGQFF.

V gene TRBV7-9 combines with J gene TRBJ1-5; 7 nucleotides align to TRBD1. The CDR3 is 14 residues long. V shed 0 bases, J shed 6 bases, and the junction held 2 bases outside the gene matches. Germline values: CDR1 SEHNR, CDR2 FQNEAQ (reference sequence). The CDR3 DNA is TGTGCCAGCAGCTTAGCAGGGGACAGTCAGCCCCAGCATTTT. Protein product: CASSLAGDSQPQHF.

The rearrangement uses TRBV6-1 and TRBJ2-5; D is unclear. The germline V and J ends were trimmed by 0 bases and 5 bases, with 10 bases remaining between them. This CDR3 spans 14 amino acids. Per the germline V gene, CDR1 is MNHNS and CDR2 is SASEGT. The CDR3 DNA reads TGTGCCAGCAGTGAAGCTCGGCTAGGGGAGACCCAGTACTTC. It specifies CASSEARLGETQYF.

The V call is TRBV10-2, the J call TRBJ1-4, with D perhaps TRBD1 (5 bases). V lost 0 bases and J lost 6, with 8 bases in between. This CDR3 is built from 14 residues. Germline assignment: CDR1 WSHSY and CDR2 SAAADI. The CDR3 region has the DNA TGCGCCAGCAGTGAGTCAGGGGTCGATGAAAAACTGTTTTTT. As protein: CASSESGVDEKLFF.

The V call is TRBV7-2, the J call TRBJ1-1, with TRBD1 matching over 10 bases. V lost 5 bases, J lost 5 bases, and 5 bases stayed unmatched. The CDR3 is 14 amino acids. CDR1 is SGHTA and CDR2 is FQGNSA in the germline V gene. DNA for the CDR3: TGTGCCAGCAGCCACCCGGACAGGGGGACTGAAGCTTTCTTT. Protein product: CASSHPDRGTEAFF.

CDR3 in DNA: TGCAGCGTACGGCCGACAGGGGGCGACACCGGGGAGCTGTTTTTT. It translates to CSVRPTGGDTGELFF. The chain has TRBV29-1 and TRBJ2-2, with 10 bases matching TRBD1. The germline V gene has CDR1 SQVTM and CDR2 ANQGSEA. CDR3 size: 15 residues. After removal of 6 bases from V and 3 bases from J, the junction contained 7 bases not matched to a gene.

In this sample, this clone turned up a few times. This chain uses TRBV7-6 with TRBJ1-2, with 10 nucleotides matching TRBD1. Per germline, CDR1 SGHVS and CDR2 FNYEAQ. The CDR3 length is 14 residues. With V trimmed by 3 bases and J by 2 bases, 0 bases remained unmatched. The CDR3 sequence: CASSLGQGNYGYTF. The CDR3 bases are TGTGCCAGCAGCTTGGGACAGGGGAACTATGGCTACACCTTC.

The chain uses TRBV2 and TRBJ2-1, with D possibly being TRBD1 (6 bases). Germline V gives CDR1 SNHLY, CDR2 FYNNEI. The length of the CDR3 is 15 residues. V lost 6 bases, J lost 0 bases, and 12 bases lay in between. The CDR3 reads CASSPDRSSYNEQFF. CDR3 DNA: TGTGCCAGCAGCCCAGACAGGAGCTCCTACAATGAGCAGTTCTTC.

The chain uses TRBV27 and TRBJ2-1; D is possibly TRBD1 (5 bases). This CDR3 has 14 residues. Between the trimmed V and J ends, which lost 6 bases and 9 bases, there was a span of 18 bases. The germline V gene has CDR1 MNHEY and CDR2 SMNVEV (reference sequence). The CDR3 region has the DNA TGTGCCAGCAGCCCATACGTTCAGGGTGGTGAGCAGTTCTTC. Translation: CASSPYVQGGEQFF.

Here the CDR3 reads CASSERGSTDTQYF. The CDR3 coding sequence is TGTGCCAGCAGTGAGCGGGGGAGCACAGATACGCAGTATTTT. V gene TRBV6-4 combines with J gene TRBJ2-3; 7 positions match TRBD2. The CDR3 has 14 amino acids. J was trimmed by 0 bases and V by 3 bases; bases with no gene match: 0. Germline V gene data show CDR1 as MRHNA and CDR2 as SNTAGT.

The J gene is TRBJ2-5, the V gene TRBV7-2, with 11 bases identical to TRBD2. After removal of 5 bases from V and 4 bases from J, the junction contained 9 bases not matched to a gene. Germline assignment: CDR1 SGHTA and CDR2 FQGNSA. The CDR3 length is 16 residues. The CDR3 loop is CASSITSGSGRETQYF. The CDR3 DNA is TGTGCCAGCAGCATAACTAGCGGGAGTGGGAGAGAGACCCAGTACTTC. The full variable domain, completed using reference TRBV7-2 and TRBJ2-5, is GAGVSQSPSNKVTEKGKDVELRCDPISGHTALYWYRQSLGQGLEFLIYFQGNSAPDKSGLPSDRFSAERTGGSVSTLTIQRTQQEDSAVYLCASSITSGSGRETQYFGPGTRLLVL.

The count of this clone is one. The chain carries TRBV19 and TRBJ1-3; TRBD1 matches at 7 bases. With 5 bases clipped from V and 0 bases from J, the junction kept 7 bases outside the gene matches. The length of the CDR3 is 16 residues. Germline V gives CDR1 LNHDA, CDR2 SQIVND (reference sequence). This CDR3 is CASSPGQSFSGNTIYF. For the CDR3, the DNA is TGTGCCAGTAGTCCGGGACAGAGCTTCTCTGGAAACACCATATATTTT.

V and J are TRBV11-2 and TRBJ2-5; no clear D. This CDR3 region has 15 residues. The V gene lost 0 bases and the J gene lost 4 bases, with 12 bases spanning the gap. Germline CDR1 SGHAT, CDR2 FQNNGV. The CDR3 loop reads CASSLDFRGRETQYF. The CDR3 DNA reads TGTGCCAGCAGCTTAGATTTCCGAGGTCGAGAGACCCAGTACTTC.

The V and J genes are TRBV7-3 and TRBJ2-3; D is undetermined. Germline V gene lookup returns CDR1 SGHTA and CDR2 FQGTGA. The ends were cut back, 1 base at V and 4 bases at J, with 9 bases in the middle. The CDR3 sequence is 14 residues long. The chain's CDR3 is CASSLKYLPDTQYF. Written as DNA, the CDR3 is TGTGCCAGCAGCTTAAAATATTTACCAGATACGCAGTATTTT.

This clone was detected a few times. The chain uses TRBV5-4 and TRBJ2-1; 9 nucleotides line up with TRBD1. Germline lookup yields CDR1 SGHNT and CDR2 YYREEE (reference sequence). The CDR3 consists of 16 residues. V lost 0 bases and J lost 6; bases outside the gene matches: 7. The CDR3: CASSLGGQGLGNEQFF. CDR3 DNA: TGTGCCAGCAGCTTGGGGGGACAGGGTCTTGGCAATGAGCAGTTCTTC. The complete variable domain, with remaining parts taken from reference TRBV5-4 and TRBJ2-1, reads ETGVTQSPTHLIKTRGQQVTLRCSSQSGHNTVSWYQQALGQGPQFIFQYYREEENGRGNFPPRFSGLQFPNYSSELNVNALELDDSALYLCASSLGGQGLGNEQFFGPGTRLTVL.

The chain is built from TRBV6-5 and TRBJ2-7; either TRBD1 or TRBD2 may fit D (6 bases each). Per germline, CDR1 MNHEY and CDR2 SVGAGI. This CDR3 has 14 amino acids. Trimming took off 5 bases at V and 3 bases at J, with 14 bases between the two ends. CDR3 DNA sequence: TGTGCCAGCAGTCCCTGGGGGGACAACTACGAGCAGTACTTC. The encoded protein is CASSPWGDNYEQYF.

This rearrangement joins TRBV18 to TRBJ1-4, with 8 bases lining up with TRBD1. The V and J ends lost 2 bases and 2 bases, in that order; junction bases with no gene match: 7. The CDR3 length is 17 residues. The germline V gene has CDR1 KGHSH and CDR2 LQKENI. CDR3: CASSPGTGAGTNEKLFF. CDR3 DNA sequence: TGTGCCAGCTCACCAGGGACAGGCGCCGGGACTAATGAAAAACTGTTTTTT.